This T cell receptor beta chain was recovered during a study of T-cell memory formation after mild COVID-19. Across the study: Most TCR clusters belonged to a single donor.

After 5'RACE with constant-segment primers, TCR alpha and TCR beta cDNA libraries carrying sample barcodes and UMIs were obtained. TCRdb reanalysed the 5' RACE reads using MiXCR and keeps one entry per CDR3 protein. The profile shows 500,000 to 600,000 distinct CDR3 sequences, more than 15% of them singletons. General study results and limits: A second wave expanding day 15 to 37 was CD4+-biased; contracting clones were balanced. Second-wave clones that peaked on day 37 lacked confirmed SARS-CoV-2 specificity.

Trimming pared 3 bases from V and 3 bases from J, leaving 15 bases between. Germline assignment: CDR1 SGHRS and CDR2 YFSETQ. This CDR3 is built from 15 residues. In its sample, this clonotype was seen a few times. Its antigen is unknown. The sample consisted of PBMCs or a T cell subset sorted from them (not recorded which). The TCR originated in an adult woman who had mild COVID-19 (a few samples of this study predate the infection). Cell type and time point are not known. The genes are TRBV5-1 and TRBJ1-1, with D hard to call. The CDR3 loop is CASSSTGSSDTEAFF. CDR3 DNA: TGCGCCAGCAGCTCAACCGGTAGCTCGGACACTGAAGCTTTCTTT.